Below, 5 T cell receptor beta chains from the same sample are listed, as sequenced in a study of post-analysis software for immune sequencing data. Study-wide results and limits: Five or six TRBV segments were significantly more frequent in patients than in controls. TRBV5-6, TRBV5-1 and TRBV20-1 were among these segments.

For these receptors, no antigen is known. Each TCR beta cDNA library carried unique molecular identifiers. TCRdb re-called the PCR reads with MiXCR, one entry per CDR3 protein. In the table there are hundreds of thousands of distinct CDR3 sequences, 36% of which are singletons. The specimen was blood. The source of these receptors is a girl aged 5 to 17 with multiple sclerosis.

Concerning this clonotype: Given a much more abundant clone one base away, this may be a read error. This rearrangement joins TRBV6-2 or TRBV6-3 to TRBJ2-1; D gene unclear. Germline V gene sequence: CDR1 MNHEY, CDR2 SVGEGT. The CDR3 is made up of 14 amino acids. Here the CDR3 reads CASRRPGSNNEQFF. Here the CDR3 DNA reads TGTGCCAGCAGGCGGCCGGGCTCCAACAATGAGCAGTTCTTC.

This clonotype has at least ten counts. J is TRBJ2-5 and V is TRBV20-1; D perhaps matches TRBD1 (6 bases). V was trimmed by 6 bases and J by 4 bases, leaving 18 bases between them. Germline V gives CDR1 DFQATT, CDR2 SNEGSKA (reference sequence). The CDR3 is 14 residues long. The CDR3 nucleotides are TGCAGTGCCCGCGCGTCGCAGGGGCGAGAGACCCAGTACTTC. This gives the protein CSARASQGRETQYF.

As concerns this clonotype: Just one base apart from a much larger clone, this may be a read error. The chain employs TRBV11-3 and TRBJ2-5, with D unresolved. Per the germline V gene, CDR1 is SGHNT and CDR2 is YENEEA. Trimming pared 1 base from V and 11 bases from J, leaving 14 bases between. The CDR3 extends over 13 amino acids. CDR3 in DNA: TGTGCCAGCAGCTTAGTTCTATCGGCAGAGCAGTACTTC. Translated: CASSLVLSAEQYF. Using reference TRBV11-3 and TRBJ2-5 for the parts outside the CDR3, the full variable domain is EAGVVQSPRYKIIEKKQPVAFWCNPISGHNTLYWYLQNLGQGPELLIRYENEEAVDDSQLPKDRFSAERLKGVDSTLKIQPAELGDSAVYLCASSLVLSAEQYFGPGTRLLVL.

Concerning this clonotype itself: This could be a read error, since a much larger clone is one nucleotide away. The CDR3 region has the DNA TGTGCCAGCAGCCCGCGAACAGGGGGCATTGAGCAGTTCTTC. It is translated as CASSPRTGGIEQFF. This sequence joins TRBV7-9 and TRBJ2-1, with 9 nucleotides matching TRBD1. V gave up 5 bases and J gave up 9 bases; unmatched junction bases: 8. This CDR3 is built from 14 residues. In germline, CDR1 is SEHNR, CDR2 FQNEAQ (reference sequence).

This clonotype was seen more than once but under ten times. A single base separates this from a much larger clone, so it may be a read error. The rearrangement uses TRBV5-6 and TRBJ2-1; D might be TRBD1 (7 bases). Germline V CDR1 and CDR2: SGHDT, YYEEEE. This CDR3 is built from 15 residues. The CDR3 loop is CAGSPRTGLTSEQFF. Here the CDR3 DNA reads TGTGCCGGCAGCCCACGGACAGGATTGACTAGTGAGCAGTTCTTC. The variable domain in full, completed from reference TRBV5-6 and TRBJ2-1, reads DAGVTQSPTHLIKTRGQQVTLRCSPKSGHDTVSWYQQALGQGPQFIFQYYEEEERQRGNFPDRFSGHQFPNYSSELNVNALLLGDSALYLCAGSPRTGLTSEQFFGPGTRLTVL.